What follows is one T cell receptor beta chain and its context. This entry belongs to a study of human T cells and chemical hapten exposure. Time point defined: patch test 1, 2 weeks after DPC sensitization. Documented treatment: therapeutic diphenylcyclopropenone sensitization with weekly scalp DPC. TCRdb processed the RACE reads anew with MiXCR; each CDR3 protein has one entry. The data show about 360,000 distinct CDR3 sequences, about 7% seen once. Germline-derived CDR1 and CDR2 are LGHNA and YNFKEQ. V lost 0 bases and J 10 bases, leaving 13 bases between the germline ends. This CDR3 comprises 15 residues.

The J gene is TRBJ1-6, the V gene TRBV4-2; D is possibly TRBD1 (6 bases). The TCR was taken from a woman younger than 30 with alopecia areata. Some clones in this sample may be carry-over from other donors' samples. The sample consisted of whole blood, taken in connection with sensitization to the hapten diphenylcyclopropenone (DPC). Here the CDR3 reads CASSQETGVSSPLHF. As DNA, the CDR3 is TGTGCCAGCAGCCAAGAGACAGGCGTCTCCTCACCCCTCCACTTT.